This TCR beta chain is drawn from a study of CD8 T cells in ankylosing spondylitis. Each TCR beta library was made by quantitative 5'-RACE that incorporated molecular barcodes. TCRdb fed the 5' RACE reads into MiXCR, producing one record per CDR3 protein. This table has about 240,000 distinct CDR3 sequences, approximately 7.6% appearing once. The study, taken as a whole, reports: Some motif variants were previously reported in reactive arthritis synovial fluid and blood.

The germline gives CDR1 MGHDK, CDR2 SYGVNS. V lost 2 bases and J lost 0, with 5 bases in between. This CDR3 has 14 amino acids. On this clonotype itself: Its antigen is not identified.

The chain has TRBV25-1 and TRBJ2-4, with unresolved D. What was sequenced was blood, either unsorted or a sorted T cell fraction (not recorded which). The receptor was derived from a female donor with ankylosing spondylitis or in good health (not recorded which). CDR3 region: CASSEMGAKNIQYF. CDR3 coding DNA: TGTGCCAGCAGTGAAATGGGAGCCAAAAACATTCAGTACTTC.